The present T cell receptor (beta chain) was sequenced within a study of chemoradiotherapy in HPV16-positive cancers. Study observations and caveats: In HPV16-positive patients, HPV-responsive T-cell expansion tracked better recurrence-free survival. Only a couple of HPV16-positive patients supplied the functional HPV-specificity definition.

TCRdb keeps only in-frame clones here, not all; method: immunoSEQ multiplex PCR. The table lists over 10,000 clones, around 82% of them singletons. V gave up 4 bases and J gave up 0 bases, with 14 bases separating them. CDR1 and CDR2 (germline): LNHNV, YYDKDF (reference sequence). This CDR3 contains 16 residues. This clone was detected once. Its antigen is unidentified. The chain carries TRBV15 and TRBJ2-3, with D perhaps TRBD1 (6 bases). This clonotype originated in a human donor with HPV-associated anogenital cancer. This material consisted of blood, taken from a patient who underwent chemoradiotherapy. CDR3 protein: CATSTRRTASTDTQYF. DNA of the CDR3: TGTGCCACCAGCACCCGTAGGACAGCTAGCACAGATACGCAGTATTTT.